The clone carrying this T cell receptor beta chain has at least ten counts. The target antigen is unknown. At one end, the junction sequence differs from germline, possibly due to a read error. The entry originates in a study of T-cell reconstitution after alpha-beta-depleted transplantation in children. Study results and limitations: Newly produced T cells mostly accounted for T-cell counts and diversity one year post-transplant. Surviving thymic progenitors and recipient T cells were the source of high TCRbeta diversity at day 60 in some patients.

Unique molecular identifiers tagged the TCRbeta library. TCRdb reprocessed the PCR reads with MiXCR, giving one entry per CDR3 protein. The repertoire includes 65,000 to 90,000 distinct CDR3 sequences, 11% of them detected once, and approximately 13% sits in the top ten. The specimen was PBMCs, collected before TCRalphabeta/CD19-depleted stem cell transplant. This clonotype originated in a boy aged 5-17 years with acute myeloid leukemia, due to receive a stem cell transplant.

CDR3 sequence reads: CASSLDRIWGELFF. The CDR3 DNA reads as TGTGCTAGCAGCTTGGACAGGATTTGGGGGGAGCTGTTTTTT. This chain joins TRBV7-7 and TRBJ2-2; 7 nucleotides match TRBD1. CDR3 size: 14 residues. Germline assignment: CDR1 SSHAT and CDR2 FNYEAQ (reference sequence).